The 4 T cell receptor beta chains given below trace back to one sample, sequenced in a study of shared clonotypes between healthy human individuals. The repertoire was sequenced with immunoSEQ multiplex PCR; TCRdb's copy has only in-frame clones and lacks some. The data contain around 2.1 million clones, about 94% of them singletons. What was sequenced was naive CD4+ T cells sorted from blood. The sample's subset: CD45RA+ positively selected. These receptors were obtained from a man between 18 and 29 years old in good health.

Remarks on this clone: Other DNA sequences from this sample encode an identical CDR3 as well. This chain joins TRBV6-5 and TRBJ2-2, with 7 bases matching TRBD1. V gave up 1 base and J gave up 5 bases; unmatched junction bases: 1. This CDR3 is built from 14 residues. The germline V gene encodes CDR1 MNHEY and CDR2 SVGAGI. The CDR3 loop is CASSYFRGTGELFF. DNA of the CDR3: TGTGCCAGCAGTTACTTCAGGGGGACCGGGGAGCTGTTTTTT.

V and J are TRBV30 and TRBJ2-3; D remains unclear. The V gene's germline CDR1 is GTSNPN and CDR2 SVGIG (reference sequence). CDR3 length: 14 amino acids. Between the trimmed V and J ends, which lost 0 bases and 2 bases, there was a span of 9 bases. CDR3 in amino acids: CAWSVRKPTDTQYF. The DNA of the CDR3 is TGTGCCTGGAGTGTAAGAAAGCCCACAGATACGCAGTATTTT. Together with reference TRBV30 and TRBJ2-3, the CDR3 gives the full variable domain: SQTIHQWPATLVQPVGSPLSLECTVEGTSNPNLYWYRQAAGRGLQLLFYSVGIGQISSEVPQNLSASRPQDRQFILSSKKLLLSDSGFYLCAWSVRKPTDTQYFGPGTRLTVL.

The chain has TRBV21-1 and TRBJ2-7. TRBV21-1 is termed a pseudogene. This CDR3 comprises 15 residues. CDR3 region: CASSKGRPPAYEQYF. CDR3 coding DNA: TGTGCCAGCAGCAAAGGCCGGCCTCCCGCCTACGAGCAGTACTTC.

The V gene is TRBV30, the J gene TRBJ1-3; D remains unclear. This CDR3 is 15 amino acids long. The ends were cut back, 0 bases at V and 4 bases at J, with 13 bases in the middle. Germline values: CDR1 GTSNPN, CDR2 SVGIG (reference sequence). CDR3 bases: TGTGCCTGGAGTGTACATAGAGGGATCGGAAACACCATATATTTT. Protein sequence: CAWSVHRGIGNTIYF. Filled out from reference TRBV30 and TRBJ1-3, the complete variable domain reads SQTIHQWPATLVQPVGSPLSLECTVEGTSNPNLYWYRQAAGRGLQLLFYSVGIGQISSEVPQNLSASRPQDRQFILSSKKLLLSDSGFYLCAWSVHRGIGNTIYFGEGSWLTVV.